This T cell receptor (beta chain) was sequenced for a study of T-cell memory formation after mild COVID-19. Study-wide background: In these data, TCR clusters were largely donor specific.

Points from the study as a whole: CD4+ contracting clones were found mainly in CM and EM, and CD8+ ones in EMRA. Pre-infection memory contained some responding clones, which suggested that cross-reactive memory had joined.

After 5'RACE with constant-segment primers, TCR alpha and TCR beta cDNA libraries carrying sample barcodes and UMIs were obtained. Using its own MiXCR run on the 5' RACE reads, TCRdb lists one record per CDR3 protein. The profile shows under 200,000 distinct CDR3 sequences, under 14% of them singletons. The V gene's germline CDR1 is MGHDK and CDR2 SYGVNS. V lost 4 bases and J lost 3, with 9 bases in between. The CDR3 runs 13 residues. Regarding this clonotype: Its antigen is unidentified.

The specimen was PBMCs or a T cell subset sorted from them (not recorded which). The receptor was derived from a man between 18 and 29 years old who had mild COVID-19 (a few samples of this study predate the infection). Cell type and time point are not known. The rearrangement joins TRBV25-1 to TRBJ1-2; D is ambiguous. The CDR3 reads CASSGVGYYGYTF. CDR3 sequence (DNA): TGTGCCAGCAGTGGAGTCGGATACTATGGCTACACCTTC.